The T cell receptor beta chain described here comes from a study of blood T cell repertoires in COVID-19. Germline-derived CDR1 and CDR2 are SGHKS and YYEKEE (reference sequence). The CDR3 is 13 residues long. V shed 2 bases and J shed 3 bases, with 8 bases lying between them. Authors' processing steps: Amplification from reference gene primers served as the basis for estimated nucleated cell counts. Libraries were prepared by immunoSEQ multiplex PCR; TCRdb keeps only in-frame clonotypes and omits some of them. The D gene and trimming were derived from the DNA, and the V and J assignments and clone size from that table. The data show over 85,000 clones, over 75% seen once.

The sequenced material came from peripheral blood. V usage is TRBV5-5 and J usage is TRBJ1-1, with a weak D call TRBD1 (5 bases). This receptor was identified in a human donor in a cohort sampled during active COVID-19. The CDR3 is CASSFDRDTEAFF. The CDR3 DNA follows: TGTGCCAGCAGCTTTGACAGAGACACTGAAGCTTTCTTT.